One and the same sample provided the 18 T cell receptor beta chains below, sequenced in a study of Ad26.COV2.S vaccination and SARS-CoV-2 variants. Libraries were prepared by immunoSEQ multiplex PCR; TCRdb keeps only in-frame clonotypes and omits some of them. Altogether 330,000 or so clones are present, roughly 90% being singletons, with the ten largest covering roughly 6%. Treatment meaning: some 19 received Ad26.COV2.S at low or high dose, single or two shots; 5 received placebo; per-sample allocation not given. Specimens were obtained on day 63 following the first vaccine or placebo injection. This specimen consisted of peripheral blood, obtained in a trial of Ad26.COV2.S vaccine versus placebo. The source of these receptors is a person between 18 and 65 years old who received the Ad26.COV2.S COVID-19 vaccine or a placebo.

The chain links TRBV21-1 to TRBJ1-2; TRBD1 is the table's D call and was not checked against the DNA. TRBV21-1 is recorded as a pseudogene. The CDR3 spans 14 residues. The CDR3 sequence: CASSKGQGLDGYTF. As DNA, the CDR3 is TGTGCCAGCAGCAAAGGACAGGGCCTGGATGGCTACACCTTC.

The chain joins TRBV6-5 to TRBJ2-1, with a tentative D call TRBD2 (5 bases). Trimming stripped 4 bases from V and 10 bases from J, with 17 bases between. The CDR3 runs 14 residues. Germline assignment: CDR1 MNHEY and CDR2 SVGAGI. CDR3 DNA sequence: TGTGCCAGCAGTTGGGGAGAGGGAATTTTGGAGCAGTTCTTC. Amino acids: CASSWGEGILEQFF.

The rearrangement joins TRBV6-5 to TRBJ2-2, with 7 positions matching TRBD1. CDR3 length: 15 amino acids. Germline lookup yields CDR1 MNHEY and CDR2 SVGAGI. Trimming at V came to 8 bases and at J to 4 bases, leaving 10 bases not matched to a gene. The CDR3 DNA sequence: TGTGCCAGCGAAGGGACAGTTCGTTCCACCGGGGAGCTGTTTTTT. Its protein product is CASEGTVRSTGELFF.

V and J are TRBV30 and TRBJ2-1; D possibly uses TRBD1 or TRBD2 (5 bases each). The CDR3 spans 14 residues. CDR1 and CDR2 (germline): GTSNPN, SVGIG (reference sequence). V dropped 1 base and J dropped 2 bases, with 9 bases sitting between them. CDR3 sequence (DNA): TGTGCCTGGAGTGGGGGGAGCGCCTACAATGAGCAGTTCTTC. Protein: CAWSGGSAYNEQFF.

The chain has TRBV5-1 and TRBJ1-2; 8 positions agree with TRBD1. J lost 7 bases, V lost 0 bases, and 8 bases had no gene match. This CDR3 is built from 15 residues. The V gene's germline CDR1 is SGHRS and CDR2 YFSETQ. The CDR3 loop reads CASSLVPDRDSGYTF. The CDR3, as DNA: TGCGCCAGCAGCTTGGTTCCGGACAGGGACAGTGGCTACACCTTC. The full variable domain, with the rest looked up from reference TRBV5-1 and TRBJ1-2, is KAGVTQTPRYLIKTRGQQVTLSCSPISGHRSVSWYQQTPGQGLQFLFEYFSETQRNKGNFPGRFSGRQFSNSRSEMNVSTLELGDSALYLCASSLVPDRDSGYTFGSGTRLTVV.

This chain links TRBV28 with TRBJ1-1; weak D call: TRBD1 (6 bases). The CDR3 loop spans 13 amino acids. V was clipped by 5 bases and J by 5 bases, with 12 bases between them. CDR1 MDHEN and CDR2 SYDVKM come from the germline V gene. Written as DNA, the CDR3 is TGTGCCAGCAGTCAAGGGGGGAGTACTGAAGCTTTCTTT. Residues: CASSQGGSTEAFF.

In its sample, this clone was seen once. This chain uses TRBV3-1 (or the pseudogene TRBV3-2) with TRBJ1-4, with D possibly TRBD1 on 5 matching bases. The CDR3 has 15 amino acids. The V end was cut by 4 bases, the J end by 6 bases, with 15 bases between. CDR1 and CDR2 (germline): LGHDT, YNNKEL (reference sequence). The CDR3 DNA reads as TGTGCCAGCAGCCTGCGCGGGGGAGGGGATGAAAAACTGTTTTTT. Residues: CASSLRGGGDEKLFF.

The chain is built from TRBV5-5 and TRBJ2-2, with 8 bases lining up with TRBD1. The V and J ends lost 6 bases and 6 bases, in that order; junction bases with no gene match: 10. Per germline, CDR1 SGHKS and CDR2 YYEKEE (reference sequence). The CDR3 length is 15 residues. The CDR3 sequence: CASTQTTGVAGELFF. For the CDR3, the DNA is TGTGCCAGCACCCAAACGACAGGGGTGGCCGGGGAGCTGTTTTTT.

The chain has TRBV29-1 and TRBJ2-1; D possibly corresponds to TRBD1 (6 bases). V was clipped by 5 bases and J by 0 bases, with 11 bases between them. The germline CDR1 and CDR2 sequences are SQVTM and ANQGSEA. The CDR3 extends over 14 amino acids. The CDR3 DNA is TGCAGCGTTATAGACAGGAACTCCTACAATGAGCAGTTCTTC. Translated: CSVIDRNSYNEQFF.

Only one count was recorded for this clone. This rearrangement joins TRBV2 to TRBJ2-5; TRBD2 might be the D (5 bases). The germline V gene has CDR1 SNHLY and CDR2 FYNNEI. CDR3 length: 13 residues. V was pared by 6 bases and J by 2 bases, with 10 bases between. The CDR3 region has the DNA TGTGCCAGCAGCGACGGGATTCAAGAGACCCAGTACTTC. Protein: CASSDGIQETQYF. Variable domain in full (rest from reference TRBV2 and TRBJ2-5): EPEVTQTPSHQVTQMGQEVILRCVPISNHLYFYWYRQILGQKVEFLVSFYNNEISEKSEIFDDQFSVERPDGSNFTLKIRSTKLEDSAMYFCASSDGIQETQYFGPGTRLLVL.

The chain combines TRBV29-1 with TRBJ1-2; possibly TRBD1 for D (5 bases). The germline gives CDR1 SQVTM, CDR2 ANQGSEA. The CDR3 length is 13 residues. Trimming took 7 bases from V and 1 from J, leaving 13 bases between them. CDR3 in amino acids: CSAGTSNNYGYTF. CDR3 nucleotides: TGCAGCGCTGGGACCTCGAATAACTATGGCTACACCTTC. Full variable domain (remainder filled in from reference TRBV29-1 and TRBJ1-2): SAVISQKPSRDICQRGTSLTIQCQVDSQVTMMFWYRQQPGQSLTLIATANQGSEATYESGFVIDKFPISRPNLTFSTLTVSNMSPEDSSIYLCSAGTSNNYGYTFGSGTRLTVV.

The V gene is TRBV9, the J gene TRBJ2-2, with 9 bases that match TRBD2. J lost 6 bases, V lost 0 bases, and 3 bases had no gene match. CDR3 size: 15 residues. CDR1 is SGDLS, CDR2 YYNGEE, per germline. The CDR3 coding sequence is TGTGCCAGCAGCGTAGTTGGGACTAGCCCCGGGGAGCTGTTTTTT. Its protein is CASSVVGTSPGELFF.

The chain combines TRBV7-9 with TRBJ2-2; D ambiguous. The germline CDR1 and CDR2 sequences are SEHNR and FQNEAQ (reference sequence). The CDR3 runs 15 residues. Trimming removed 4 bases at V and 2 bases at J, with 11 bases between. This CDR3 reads CASSSRKANTGELFF. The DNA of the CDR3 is TGTGCCAGCAGCTCCCGGAAAGCTAACACCGGGGAGCTGTTTTTT.

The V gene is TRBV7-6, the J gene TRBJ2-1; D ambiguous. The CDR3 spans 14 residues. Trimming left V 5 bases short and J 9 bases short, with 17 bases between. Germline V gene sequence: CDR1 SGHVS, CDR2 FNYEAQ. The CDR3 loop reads CASSPSKGNGEQFF. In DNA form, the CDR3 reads TGTGCCAGCAGCCCCTCAAAGGGAAACGGTGAGCAGTTCTTC. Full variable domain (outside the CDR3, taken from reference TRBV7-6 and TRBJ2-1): GAGVSQSPRYKVTKRGQDVALRCDPISGHVSLYWYRQALGQGPEFLTYFNYEAQQDKSGLPNDRFSAERPEGSISTLTIQRTEQRDSAMYRCASSPSKGNGEQFFGPGTRLTVL.

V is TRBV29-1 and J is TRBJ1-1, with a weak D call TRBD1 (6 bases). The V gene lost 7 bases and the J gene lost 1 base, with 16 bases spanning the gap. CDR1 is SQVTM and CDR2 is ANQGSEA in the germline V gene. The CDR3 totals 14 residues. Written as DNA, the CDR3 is TGCAGCGCAACCTGGGGGCAGGGGAACACTGAAGCTTTCTTT. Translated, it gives CSATWGQGNTEAFF.

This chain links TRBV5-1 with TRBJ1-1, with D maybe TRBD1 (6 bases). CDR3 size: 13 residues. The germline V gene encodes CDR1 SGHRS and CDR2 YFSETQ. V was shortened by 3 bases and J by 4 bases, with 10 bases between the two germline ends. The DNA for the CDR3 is TGCGCCAGCAGCTCAGGGGTTTTCACTGAAGCTTTCTTT. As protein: CASSSGVFTEAFF.

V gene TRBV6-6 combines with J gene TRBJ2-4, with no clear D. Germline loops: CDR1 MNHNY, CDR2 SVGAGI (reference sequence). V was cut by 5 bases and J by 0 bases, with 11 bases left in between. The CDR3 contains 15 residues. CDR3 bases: TGTGCCAGCAGTCCCCCCACCCTAGCCAAAAACATTCAGTACTTC. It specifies CASSPPTLAKNIQYF.

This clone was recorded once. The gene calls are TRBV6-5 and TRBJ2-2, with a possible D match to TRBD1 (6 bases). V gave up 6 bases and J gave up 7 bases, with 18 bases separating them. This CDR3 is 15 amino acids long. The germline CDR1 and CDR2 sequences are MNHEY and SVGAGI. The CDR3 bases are TGTGCCAGCAGCCTTCAGGGGCGTCGAAGCGGGGAGCTGTTTTTT. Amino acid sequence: CASSLQGRRSGELFF.